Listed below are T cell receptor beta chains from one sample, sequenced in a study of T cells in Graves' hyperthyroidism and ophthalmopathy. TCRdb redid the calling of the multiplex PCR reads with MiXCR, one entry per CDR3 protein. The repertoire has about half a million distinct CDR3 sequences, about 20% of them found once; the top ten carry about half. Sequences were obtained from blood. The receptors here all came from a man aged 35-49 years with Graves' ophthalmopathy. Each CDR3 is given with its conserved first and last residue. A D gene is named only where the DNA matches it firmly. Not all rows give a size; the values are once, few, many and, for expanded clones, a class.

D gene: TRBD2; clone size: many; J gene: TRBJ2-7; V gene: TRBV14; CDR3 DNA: TGTGCCAGCAGCCGAACACCTACTTTCGGGGGGATAGGGAACTACGAGCAGTACTTC; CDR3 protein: CASSRTPTFGGIGNYEQYF
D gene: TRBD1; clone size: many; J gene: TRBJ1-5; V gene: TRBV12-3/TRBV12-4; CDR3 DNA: TGTGCCAGCAGTGAGGCCGGGACAGGGCCGAATCAGCCCCAGCATTTT; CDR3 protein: CASSEAGTGPNQPQHF
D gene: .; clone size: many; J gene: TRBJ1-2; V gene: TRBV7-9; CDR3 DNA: TGTGCCAGCAGCCGCGATGCCGGGGCATCCCTCGGCTACACCTTC; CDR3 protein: CASSRDAGASLGYTF
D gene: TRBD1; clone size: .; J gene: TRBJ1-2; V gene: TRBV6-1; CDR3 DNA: TGTGCCAGCAACCCACGGACAGGGGGGAACTATGGCTACACCTTC; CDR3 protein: CASNPRTGGNYGYTF
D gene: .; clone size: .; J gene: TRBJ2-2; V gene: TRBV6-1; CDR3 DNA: TGTGCCAGCAGGGAAGTACCTTCCACCGGGGAGCTGTTTTTT; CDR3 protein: CASREVPSTGELFF
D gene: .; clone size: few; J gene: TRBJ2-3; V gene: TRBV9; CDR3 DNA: TGTGCCAGCAGCGGCCGGGGGCGTGGGCCCACAGATACGCAGTATTTT; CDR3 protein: CASSGRGRGPTDTQYF
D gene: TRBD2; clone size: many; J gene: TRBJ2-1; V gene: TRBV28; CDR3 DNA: TGTGCCAGCAGCACGGGACTAGCGGGCTCCTACAATGAGCAGTTCTTC; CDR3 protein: CASSTGLAGSYNEQFF
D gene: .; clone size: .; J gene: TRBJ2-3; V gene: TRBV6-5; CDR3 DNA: TGTGCCAGCAGTTACTCGTGGGCTAGCGGCACAGATACGCAGTATTTT; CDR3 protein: CASSYSWASGTDTQYF
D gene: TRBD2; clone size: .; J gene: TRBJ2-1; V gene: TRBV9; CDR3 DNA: TGTGCCAGCAGCCCCCGACTAGCGGGAAGCAACTACAATGAGCAGTTCTTC; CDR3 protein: CASSPRLAGSNYNEQFF
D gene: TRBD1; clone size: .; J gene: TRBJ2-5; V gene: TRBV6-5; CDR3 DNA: TGTGCCAGCAGTTACTCGGCCAGGGGGCAGGAGACCCAGTACTTC; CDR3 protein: CASSYSARGQETQYF
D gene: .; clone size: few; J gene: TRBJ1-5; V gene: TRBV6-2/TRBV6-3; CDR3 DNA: TGTGCCAGCAGTTACTCGAGACAAGCTCCTCTTAGCAATCAGCCCCAGCATTTT; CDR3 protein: CASSYSRQAPLSNQPQHF
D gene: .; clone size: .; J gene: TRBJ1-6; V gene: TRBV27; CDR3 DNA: TGTGCCAGCAGTTGGAGGGACTATTCACCCCTCCACTTT; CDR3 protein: CASSWRDYSPLHF
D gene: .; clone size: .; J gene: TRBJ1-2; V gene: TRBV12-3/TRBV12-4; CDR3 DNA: TGTGCCAGCAGTTCTGATGGAATGGGGTATGGCTACACCTTC; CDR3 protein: CASSSDGMGYGYTF
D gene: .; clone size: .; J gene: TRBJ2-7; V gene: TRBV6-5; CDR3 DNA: TGTGCCAGCAGTTACAACGGCCCCGCAGGGAACTACGAGCAGTACTTC; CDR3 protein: CASSYNGPAGNYEQYF
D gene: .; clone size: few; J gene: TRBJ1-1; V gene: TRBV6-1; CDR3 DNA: TGTGCCAGCAGTCCCTTCTGGAATATGAACACTGAAGCTTTCTTT; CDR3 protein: CASSPFWNMNTEAFF
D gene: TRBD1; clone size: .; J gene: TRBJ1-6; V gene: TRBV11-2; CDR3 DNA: TGTGCCAGCAGCTTAGACGCAGGGGGCATAAATTCACCCCTCCACTTT; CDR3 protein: CASSLDAGGINSPLHF
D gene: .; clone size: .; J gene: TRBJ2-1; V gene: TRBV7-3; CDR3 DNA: TGTGCCAGCAGCGAGTCCACAACAGGGATCTACAATGAGCAGTTCTTC; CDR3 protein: CASSESTTGIYNEQFF